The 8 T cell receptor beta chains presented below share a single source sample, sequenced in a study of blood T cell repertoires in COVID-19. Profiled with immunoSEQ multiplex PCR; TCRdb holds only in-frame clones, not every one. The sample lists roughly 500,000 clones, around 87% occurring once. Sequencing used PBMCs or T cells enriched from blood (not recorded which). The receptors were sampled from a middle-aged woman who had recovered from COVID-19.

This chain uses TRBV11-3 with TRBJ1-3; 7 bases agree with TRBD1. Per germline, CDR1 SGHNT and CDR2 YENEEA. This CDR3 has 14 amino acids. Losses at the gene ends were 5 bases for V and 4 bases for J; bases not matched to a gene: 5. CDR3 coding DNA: TGTGCCAGCAGCAGACAGGGCCGGGGAAACACCATATATTTT. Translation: CASSRQGRGNTIYF.

The CDR3 DNA sequence: TGCAGCGGGGGGCGGGCCCAAGAGACCCAGTACTTC. This translates into CSGGRAQETQYF. The chain carries TRBV29-1 and TRBJ2-5; TRBD1 might be the D (6 bases). The CDR3 totals 12 residues. Germline V gives CDR1 SQVTM, CDR2 ANQGSEA. Trimming took 7 bases from V and 1 from J, leaving 10 bases between them.

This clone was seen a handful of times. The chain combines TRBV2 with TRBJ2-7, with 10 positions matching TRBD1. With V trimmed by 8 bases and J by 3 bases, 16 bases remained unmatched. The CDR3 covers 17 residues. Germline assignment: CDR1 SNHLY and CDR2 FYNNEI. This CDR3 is CASVPGQGRTNVYEQYF. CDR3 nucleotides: TGTGCCAGCGTACCGGGACAGGGGCGAACCAATGTCTACGAGCAGTACTTC. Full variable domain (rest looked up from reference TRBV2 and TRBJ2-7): EPEVTQTPSHQVTQMGQEVILRCVPISNHLYFYWYRQILGQKVEFLVSFYNNEISEKSEIFDDQFSVERPDGSNFTLKIRSTKLEDSAMYFCASVPGQGRTNVYEQYFGPGTRLTVT.

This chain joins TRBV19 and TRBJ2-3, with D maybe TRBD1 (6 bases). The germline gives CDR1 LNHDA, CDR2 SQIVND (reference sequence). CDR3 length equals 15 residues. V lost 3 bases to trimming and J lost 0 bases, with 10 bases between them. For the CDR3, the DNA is TGTGCCAGTAGTATGTTGGGGGCTAGCACAGATACGCAGTATTTT. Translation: CASSMLGASTDTQYF.

The CDR3 DNA sequence: TGTGCCAGCAGGTACGCCTCGGGCTACGAGCAGTACTTC. This gives the protein CASRYASGYEQYF. J is TRBJ2-7 and V is TRBV6-5; D not certain. V gave up 6 bases and J gave up 3 bases, with 12 bases separating them. The CDR3 consists of 13 residues. Germline-derived CDR1 and CDR2 are MNHEY and SVGAGI.

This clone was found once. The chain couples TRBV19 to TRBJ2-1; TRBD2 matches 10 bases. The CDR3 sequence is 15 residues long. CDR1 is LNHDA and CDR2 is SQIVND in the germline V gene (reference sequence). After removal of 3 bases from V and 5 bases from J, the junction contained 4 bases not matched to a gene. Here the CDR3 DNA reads TGTGCCAGTAGTATGAGGACTAGCGGTCACAATGAGCAGTTCTTC. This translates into CASSMRTSGHNEQFF.

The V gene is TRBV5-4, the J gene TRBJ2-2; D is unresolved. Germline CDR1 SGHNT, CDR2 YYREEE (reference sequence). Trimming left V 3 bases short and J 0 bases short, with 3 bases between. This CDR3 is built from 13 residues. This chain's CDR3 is CASSSANTGELFF. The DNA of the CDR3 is TGTGCCAGCAGCTCCGCGAACACCGGGGAGCTGTTTTTT.

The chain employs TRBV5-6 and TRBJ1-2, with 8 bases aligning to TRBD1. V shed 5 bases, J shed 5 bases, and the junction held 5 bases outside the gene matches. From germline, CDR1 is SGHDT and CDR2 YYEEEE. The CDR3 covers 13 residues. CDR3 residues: CASRLTGGYGYTF. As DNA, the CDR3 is TGTGCCAGCAGACTTACAGGGGGGTATGGCTACACCTTC.